Presented here are 19 T cell receptor beta chains from one specimen sequenced in a study of blood T cell repertoires in COVID-19. Libraries were prepared by immunoSEQ multiplex PCR; TCRdb keeps only in-frame clonotypes and omits some of them. The sample yields almost 200,000 clones, 85% to 90% seen once. The sequencing sample was made of peripheral blood. All receptors come from a woman aged 70-85 years with acute or convalescent COVID-19.

This rearrangement joins TRBV10-1 to TRBJ1-1; the D gene is possibly TRBD1 (6 bases). Trimming cost V 11 bases and J 3 bases, with 22 bases left between them. Germline V gene sequence: CDR1 WNHNN, CDR2 SYGVQD (reference sequence). The CDR3 contains 15 residues. In DNA, the CDR3 is TGCGCCCGACTACGTCTGGGGGCAGCCTACACTGAAGCTTTCTTT. Protein: CARLRLGAAYTEAFF.

This clone was recorded once. This rearrangement joins TRBV7-2 to TRBJ1-1; no clear D. The germline CDR1 and CDR2 sequences are SGHTA and FQGNSA. This CDR3 comprises 13 residues. The V and J ends lost 4 bases and 4 bases respectively, with 10 bases between them. CDR3 sequence (DNA): TGTGCCAGCAGCTCAGGACTCGGCACTGAAGCTTTCTTT. Protein: CASSSGLGTEAFF.

V gene TRBV6-1 combines with J gene TRBJ2-7; tentatively, D is TRBD1 (6 bases). V was shortened by 1 base and J by 5 bases, with 12 bases between the two germline ends. Germline assignment: CDR1 MNHNS and CDR2 SASEGT. The CDR3 spans 14 residues. The CDR3 sequence is CASSEVGGINEQYF. CDR3 in DNA: TGTGCCAGCAGTGAAGTAGGGGGAATCAACGAGCAGTACTTC.

The chain is built from TRBV4-1 and TRBJ1-2; D is uncertain. V lost 0 bases, J lost 3 bases, and 8 bases lay in between. Germline V lookup: CDR1 MGHRA, CDR2 YSYEKL. The CDR3 runs 14 residues. The CDR3 loop reads CASSQEWQDYGYTF. CDR3 DNA: TGCGCCAGCAGCCAAGAATGGCAGGACTATGGCTACACCTTC.

V gene TRBV10-1 combines with J gene TRBJ2-7; D is uncertain. This CDR3 has 11 residues. Trimming removed 5 bases from V and 3 bases from J, with 5 bases in between. Per the germline V gene, CDR1 is WNHNN and CDR2 is SYGVQD (reference sequence). This CDR3 is CASSHHYEQYF. DNA of the CDR3: TGCGCCAGCAGTCATCACTACGAGCAGTACTTC.

The V and J genes are TRBV7-8 and TRBJ1-3; D is ambiguous. V shed 6 bases and J shed 0 bases, with 12 bases lying between them. The germline V gene has CDR1 SGHVS and CDR2 FQNEAQ. The CDR3 length is 15 residues. This chain's CDR3 is CASRSRGGSGNTIYF. The CDR3, as DNA: TGTGCCAGCAGAAGCCGGGGAGGCTCTGGAAACACCATATATTTT. Full variable domain (missing parts from reference TRBV7-8 and TRBJ1-3): GAGVSQSPRYKVAKRGQDVALRCDPISGHVSLFWYQQALGQGPEFLTYFQNEAQLDKSGLPSDRFFAERPEGSVSTLKIQRTQQEDSAVYLCASRSRGGSGNTIYFGEGSWLTVV.

The chain employs TRBV25-1 and TRBJ1-1, with 7 nucleotides matching TRBD1. In germline, CDR1 is MGHDK, CDR2 SYGVNS. This CDR3 region has 15 residues. Losses at the gene ends were 5 bases for V and 0 bases for J; bases not matched to a gene: 6. The chain's CDR3 is CASSQGQRMNTEAFF. CDR3 DNA: TGTGCCAGCAGTCAGGGACAGCGGATGAACACTGAAGCTTTCTTT. The entire variable domain, with the rest obtained from reference TRBV25-1 and TRBJ1-1, is as follows: EADIYQTPRYLVIGTGKKITLECSQTMGHDKMYWYQQDPGMELHLIHYSYGVNSTEKGDLSSESTVSRIRTEHFPLTLESARPSHTSQYLCASSQGQRMNTEAFFGQGTRLTVV.

DNA for the CDR3: TGCGCCAGCAGCTTGGCAGGTAGCGGGAGGTCAGAGACCCAGTACTTC. Its translation: CASSLAGSGRSETQYF. The chain is built from TRBV5-1 and TRBJ2-5; 10 positions match TRBD2. This CDR3 comprises 16 residues. With V trimmed by 0 bases and J by 4 bases, 6 bases remained unmatched. Germline V gives CDR1 SGHRS, CDR2 YFSETQ.

The chain couples TRBV28 to TRBJ1-4; 7 bases are shared with TRBD1. Unmatched junction bases numbered 11, after V lost 5 bases and J lost 8 bases. Germline V gene data show CDR1 as MDHEN and CDR2 as SYDVKM. The CDR3 spans 15 residues. Here the CDR3 reads CASSLPEGAGEKLFF. CDR3 bases: TGTGCCAGCAGTCTCCCAGAGGGGGCTGGGGAAAAACTGTTTTTT. The whole variable domain, filled in from reference TRBV28 and TRBJ1-4, reads DVKVTQSSRYLVKRTGEKVFLECVQDMDHENMFWYRQDPGLGLRLIYFSYDVKMKEKGDIPEGYSVSREKKERFSLILESASTNQTSMYLCASSLPEGAGEKLFFGSGTQLSVL.

This chain joins TRBV28 and TRBJ1-2, with D unresolved. Trimming left V 10 bases short and J 4 bases short, with 13 bases between. Per the germline V gene, CDR1 is MDHEN and CDR2 is SYDVKM. The CDR3 extends over 12 amino acids. The CDR3 is CANYEGGYGYTF. CDR3 coding DNA: TGTGCCAATTACGAGGGAGGCTATGGCTACACCTTC.

This sequence joins TRBV6-6 and TRBJ2-7; D unresolved. CDR3 size: 12 residues. Trimming cost V 6 bases and J 3 bases, with 9 bases left between them. CDR1 is MNHNY, CDR2 SVGAGI, per germline (reference sequence). In nucleotides, the CDR3 is TGTGCCAGCAGCCTTGCGGTCTACGAGCAGTACTTC. This gives the protein CASSLAVYEQYF.

The chain joins TRBV5-8 to TRBJ1-3; no clear D gene. There are 14 residues in the CDR3. Trimming shortened V by 4 bases and J by 0 bases, and 8 bases separated the two germline ends. Germline CDR1 SGHTS, CDR2 YDEGEE. The CDR3 nucleotides read TGTGCCAGCAGCCGAAAGAGCTCTGGAAACACCATATATTTT. Amino acids: CASSRKSSGNTIYF.

The rearrangement joins TRBV10-3 to TRBJ2-7; TRBD2 might be the D (7 bases). Germline V gene data show CDR1 as ENHRY and CDR2 as SYGVKD. This CDR3 region has 17 residues. Trimming pared 4 bases from V and 1 base from J, leaving 20 bases between. The CDR3 coding sequence is TGTGCCATCAGTGGAGGGGGGGGCCCTAAATTTTCCTACGAGCAGTACTTC. Its translation: CAISGGGGPKFSYEQYF.

This clone has just one count. The chain links TRBV20-1 to TRBJ2-1, with D perhaps matching TRBD2 (6 bases). The germline V gene encodes CDR1 DFQATT and CDR2 SNEGSKA (reference sequence). The CDR3 covers 16 residues. The CDR3 reads CSASRPSVRSYNEQFF. As DNA, the CDR3 is TGCAGCGCAAGTCGGCCTAGCGTTCGTTCCTACAATGAGCAGTTCTTC.

The J gene is TRBJ2-7, the V gene TRBV3-1 (or the pseudogene TRBV3-2); TRBD2 agrees at 10 bases. Germline V gene sequence: CDR1 LGHDT, CDR2 YNNKEL (reference sequence). V was pared by 0 bases and J by 4 bases, with 9 bases of the junction left unmatched. The CDR3 consists of 17 residues. CDR3 nucleotide sequence: TGTGCCAGCAGCCAAGATCGGACTAGCGGAAGGGCTTACGAGCAGTACTTC. Translation: CASSQDRTSGRAYEQYF.

The chain employs TRBV18 and TRBJ1-5; 8 bases line up with TRBD1. This CDR3 comprises 15 residues. V trimming: 5 bases; J trimming: 6 bases; junction bases outside the gene matches: 9. Germline CDR1 is KGHSH and CDR2 is LQKENI. CDR3 amino acids: CASSATGGGGQPQHF. In DNA, the CDR3 is TGTGCCAGCTCAGCAACAGGGGGTGGGGGTCAGCCCCAGCATTTT.

The chain recombines TRBV11-3 with TRBJ1-1; TRBD1 is a possible D gene (5 bases). Germline CDR1 is SGHNT and CDR2 is YENEEA. The CDR3 length is 12 residues. Trimming pared 5 bases from V and 8 bases from J, leaving 12 bases between. The CDR3 spells CASSQGFREAFF. CDR3 nucleotides: TGTGCCAGCAGCCAGGGATTCCGCGAAGCTTTCTTT.

The rearrangement joins TRBV19 to TRBJ1-5, with D maybe TRBD1 (6 bases). V was trimmed by 7 bases and J by 2 bases, leaving 12 bases between them. Germline V gene lookup returns CDR1 LNHDA and CDR2 SQIVND (reference sequence). This CDR3 has 14 residues. The CDR3 DNA is TGTGCCAGTACTGAACAGGGCGGCAATCAGCCCCAGCATTTT. This gives the protein CASTEQGGNQPQHF.

This clone was found a few times. The rearrangement joins TRBV27 to TRBJ1-2; TRBD1 matches 7 bases. The CDR3 loop spans 15 amino acids. V was clipped by 4 bases and J by 4 bases; unmatched bases: 9. Germline loops: CDR1 MNHEY, CDR2 SMNVEV (reference sequence). The CDR3 DNA reads as TGTGCCAGCAGTTCCGACAGGGCGGGAGGCTATGGCTACACCTTC. This gives the protein CASSSDRAGGYGYTF.